Listed below are T cell receptor beta chains from one sample, sequenced in a study of cytomegalovirus exposure and HLA in healthy donors. Some clones are missing from TCRdb's copy, which holds only in-frame ones; the method was immunoSEQ multiplex PCR. The table includes more than 110,000 clones, approximately 94% detected once. Sequenced sample: PBMCs. The receptor set was obtained from a man between 18 and 35 years old in good health and CMV-seropositive. CDR3s include the opening cysteine and the closing phenylalanine or tryptophan. Fields, in order: V gene, J gene, CDR3 protein.

V gene: TRBV25-1; J gene: TRBJ2-7; CDR3 protein: CASSAPGLAGRYEQYF
V gene: TRBV7-9; J gene: TRBJ2-1; CDR3 protein: CASGHSSYNEQFF
V gene: TRBV28; J gene: TRBJ2-7; CDR3 protein: CASSSNMVRDRGNYEQYF
V gene: TRBV6-6; J gene: TRBJ2-1; CDR3 protein: CASSPGGREQFF
V gene: TRBV28; J gene: TRBJ2-3; CDR3 protein: CASSLFSGSSTDTQYF
V gene: TRBV28; J gene: TRBJ2-1; CDR3 protein: CASSPMWLEGYNEQFF
V gene: TRBV7-2; J gene: TRBJ2-7; CDR3 protein: CASSLVAPGEVRSEQYF
V gene: TRBV27; J gene: TRBJ2-4; CDR3 protein: CASSSPGSSPNIQYF
V gene: TRBV18; J gene: TRBJ2-2; CDR3 protein: CASSPSWDSHTGELFF
V gene: TRBV28; J gene: TRBJ2-7; CDR3 protein: CASSLLGQGGYF
V gene: TRBV29-1; J gene: TRBJ2-7; CDR3 protein: CSVESSWTGSYEQYF
V gene: TRBV5-1; J gene: TRBJ2-2; CDR3 protein: CASTPVGGSNTGELFF
V gene: TRBV27; J gene: TRBJ2-2; CDR3 protein: CASSFLSAGSTGELFF
V gene: TRBV25-1; J gene: TRBJ2-5; CDR3 protein: CASSDLTGWETQYF
V gene: TRBV11-2; J gene: TRBJ2-3; CDR3 protein: CASSPAAGGGGDTQYF
V gene: TRBV4-1; J gene: TRBJ2-1; CDR3 protein: CASSQPGTGSRNEQFF
V gene: TRBV30; J gene: TRBJ2-2; CDR3 protein: CAWRTGGATGELFF
V gene: TRBV2; J gene: TRBJ2-7; CDR3 protein: CASTQLAGSYEQYF
V gene: TRBV5-1; J gene: TRBJ1-1; CDR3 protein: CASSLDSGTEAFF
V gene: TRBV9; J gene: TRBJ2-3; CDR3 protein: CASSSRLAGGPNTQYF
V gene: TRBV5-1; J gene: TRBJ2-7; CDR3 protein: CASSLGSSSYEQYF
V gene: TRBV6-6; J gene: TRBJ2-5; CDR3 protein: CASREGSGRIQETQYF
V gene: TRBV30; J gene: TRBJ1-4; CDR3 protein: CAWSPGGGNEKLFF
V gene: TRBV2; J gene: TRBJ2-7; CDR3 protein: CASSAGLASYEQYF
V gene: TRBV18; J gene: TRBJ2-1; CDR3 protein: CASSPPSGRFDEQFF
V gene: TRBV5-4; J gene: TRBJ2-1; CDR3 protein: CASSAGGGLVYNEQFF
V gene: TRBV6-1; J gene: TRBJ2-3; CDR3 protein: CASSTWEADTQYF
V gene: TRBV5-1; J gene: TRBJ2-7; CDR3 protein: CASSFGRGNRYEQYF
V gene: TRBV7-2; J gene: TRBJ2-7; CDR3 protein: CASSLDRAEQYF
V gene: TRBV7-9; J gene: TRBJ1-3; CDR3 protein: CASRLTTGNTIYF
V gene: TRBV2; J gene: TRBJ2-3; CDR3 protein: CASSQKGLAGASGLTDTQYF
V gene: TRBV19; J gene: TRBJ2-7; CDR3 protein: CASSIVGRDYEQYF
V gene: TRBV5-6; J gene: TRBJ2-5; CDR3 protein: CASSAGQGIPFGAQYF
V gene: TRBV18; J gene: TRBJ2-5; CDR3 protein: CASSPRRTAVQETQYF
V gene: TRBV20-1; J gene: TRBJ2-1; CDR3 protein: CSARTGDEQFF
V gene: TRBV18; J gene: TRBJ2-1; CDR3 protein: CASSPPSRGPNEQFF
V gene: TRBV7-8; J gene: TRBJ2-1; CDR3 protein: CASSLASPSGLAFYNEQFF
V gene: TRBV4-1; J gene: TRBJ1-6; CDR3 protein: CASSQVAELSLHF
V gene: TRBV4-1; J gene: TRBJ1-1; CDR3 protein: CASSQVEGIGTEAFF
V gene: TRBV28; J gene: TRBJ2-3; CDR3 protein: CASRGGGSGFTDTQYF
V gene: TRBV5-1; J gene: TRBJ2-1; CDR3 protein: CASSLVTSGSGMVF
V gene: TRBV29-1; J gene: TRBJ2-7; CDR3 protein: CSVEGTGETYEQYF
V gene: TRBV6-4; J gene: TRBJ2-1; CDR3 protein: CASSPGTSGYNEQFF
V gene: TRBV28; J gene: TRBJ1-5; CDR3 protein: CASSSRSGQGVSQPQHF
V gene: TRBV4-2; J gene: TRBJ2-1; CDR3 protein: CASSQGAAGDNEQFF
V gene: TRBV5-1; J gene: TRBJ2-7; CDR3 protein: CASSRVLGTGGEQYF